This T cell receptor beta chain emerged from a study of beta chain features in type 1 diabetes. Study-wide background: In all, about 110 million sorted cells from all samples were analyzed.

Study outcomes and limitations: Within the patient group, naive, central memory and Treg TCRB repertoires appeared more similar to each other than within healthy donors.

What was sequenced were expressed TCRB transcripts, since all of the isolated RNA had been reverse transcribed. Clones were sequenced by immunoSEQ multiplex PCR, and TCRdb holds only the in-frame ones, with some missing. In the table there are more than 300,000 clones, 7% to 9% of which are singletons. This CDR3 contains 12 residues. Germline V lookup: CDR1 MDHEN, CDR2 SYDVKM. V was shortened by 7 bases and J by 1 base, with 8 bases between the two germline ends. Only a few counts were recorded for this clone. The antigen is unknown. The specimen was central memory CD4+ T cells from blood. The receptor's source is a woman between 18 and 29 years old in good health. J is TRBJ2-7 and V is TRBV28; D gene uncertain. The CDR3 DNA reads as TGTGCCAGCATGGACGGTTCCTACGAGCAGTACTTC. Translated, it gives CASMDGSYEQYF.